Each of the 18 T cell receptor beta chains below was sequenced from the same sample in a study of shared clonotypes between healthy human individuals. Assay: immunoSEQ multiplex PCR; the TCRdb copy retains only in-frame clones and omits some. Of 2 million to 2.5 million clones listed, 93% are singletons. Sequences were obtained from naive CD4+ T cells from PBMCs. Stated subset: CD45RA+ positively selected. The source is a man between 18 and 29 years old in good health. Some clones in this sample may be carry-over from other donors' samples.

In its sample, this clone was seen once. Other DNA sequences in the sample encode the same CDR3. J is TRBJ2-7 and V is TRBV5-1; TRBD1 is a possible D gene (7 bases). Germline V CDR1 and CDR2: SGHRS, YFSETQ. This CDR3 comprises 15 residues. Deletions cut 0 bases from V and 1 base from J, with 11 bases between. Here the CDR3 DNA reads TGCGCCAGCAGCTTGGTGGCAGGGGGGTCCTACGAGCAGTACTTC. It codes for CASSLVAGGSYEQYF.

V usage is TRBV4-3 and J usage is TRBJ2-7; a weak D match, TRBD2 (6 bases). Trimming took 2 bases from V and 5 from J, leaving 16 bases between them. The CDR3 contains 15 residues. Germline V CDR1 and CDR2: LGHNA, YSLEER. CDR3 DNA sequence: TGCGCCAGCAGCCAAAGTGTAGGAGGGCTCAACGAGCAGTACTTC. Protein sequence: CASSQSVGGLNEQYF.

The gene calls are TRBV6-6 and TRBJ1-4, with D tentatively TRBD1 (6 bases). Trimming shortened V by 5 bases and J by 7 bases, and 20 bases separated the two germline ends. This CDR3 spans 16 amino acids. The germline gives CDR1 MNHNY, CDR2 SVGAGI (reference sequence). CDR3 region: CASSIAPGALGEKLFF. The CDR3 DNA reads TGTGCCAGCAGTATCGCCCCGGGGGCCCTGGGTGAAAAACTGTTTTTT.

The chain couples TRBV4-1 to TRBJ2-5, with D possibly TRBD1 on 5 matching bases. V shed 3 bases and J shed 0 bases, with 14 bases lying between them. The CDR3 totals 16 residues. CDR1 is MGHRA, CDR2 YSYEKL, per germline. The CDR3 here is CASSQGQATYQETQYF. CDR3 sequence (DNA): TGCGCCAGCAGCCAGGGGCAGGCGACGTACCAAGAGACCCAGTACTTC.

This clone occurred once. The J gene is TRBJ2-2, the V gene TRBV6-5; D is ambiguous. Trimming cost V 4 bases and J 8 bases, with 11 bases left between them. The CDR3 contains 13 residues. Germline CDR1 is MNHEY and CDR2 is SVGAGI. The CDR3, as DNA: TGTGCCAGCAGTTCGAACTTTGGTGGGGAGCTGTTTTTT. The encoded protein is CASSSNFGGELFF.

The CDR3 is CASSFGGAGRALHF. The DNA of the CDR3 is TGTGCCAGCAGTTTTGGAGGGGCTGGGCGGGCCCTCCACTTT. This chain links TRBV28 with TRBJ1-6, with D maybe TRBD1 (5 bases). This CDR3 comprises 14 residues. V gave up 3 bases and J gave up 14 bases, with 17 bases separating them. Germline CDR1 MDHEN, CDR2 SYDVKM.

V gene TRBV5-6 combines with J gene TRBJ2-7; D call uncertain. The germline V gene encodes CDR1 SGHDT and CDR2 YYEEEE. Trimming took off 1 base at V and 0 bases at J, with 11 bases between the two ends. CDR3 size: 15 residues. This CDR3 reads CASSLYGTNSYEQYF. In nucleotides, the CDR3 is TGTGCCAGCAGCTTGTACGGCACCAACTCCTACGAGCAGTACTTC.

The J gene is TRBJ2-7, the V gene TRBV13, with a tentative D call TRBD2 (6 bases). The V gene's germline CDR1 is PRHDT and CDR2 FYEKMQ (reference sequence). The V end was cut by 2 bases, the J end by 0 bases, with 17 bases between. The CDR3 totals 17 residues. This CDR3 reads CASSLRYGDGSSYEQYF. The CDR3 DNA reads as TGTGCCAGCAGCTTACGTTACGGAGACGGGAGCTCCTACGAGCAGTACTTC. Together with reference TRBV13 and TRBJ2-7, the CDR3 gives the full variable domain: AAGVIQSPRHLIKEKRETATLKCYPIPRHDTVYWYQQGPGQDPQFLISFYEKMQSDKGSIPDRFSAQQFSDYHSELNMSSLELGDSALYFCASSLRYGDGSSYEQYFGPGTRLTVT.

J is TRBJ2-7 and V is TRBV6-6; tentatively, D is TRBD1 (5 bases). The CDR3 is 15 amino acids. Germline V CDR1 and CDR2: MNHNY, SVGAGI (reference sequence). With 0 bases removed from V and 0 bases from J, the gap between germline ends came to 9 bases. The CDR3 DNA follows: TGTGCCAGCAGTTACTCCGGACATAGCTCCTACGAGCAGTACTTC. Translation: CASSYSGHSSYEQYF.

The chain recombines TRBV7-2 with TRBJ1-1, with a weak D call TRBD1 (5 bases). CDR3 size: 15 residues. Per germline, CDR1 SGHTA and CDR2 FQGNSA. Trimming left V 4 bases short and J 11 bases short, with 23 bases between. CDR3 coding DNA: TGTGCCAGCAGCTCATACCTCGGGACTCCAAATGAGGCTTTCTTT. Amino acids: CASSSYLGTPNEAFF.

V usage is TRBV7-9 and J usage is TRBJ1-5; 7 nucleotides line up with TRBD1. Trimming removed 4 bases from V and 1 base from J; junction bases left unmatched: 4. CDR1 is SEHNR and CDR2 is FQNEAQ in the germline V gene (reference sequence). The CDR3 consists of 15 residues. The CDR3 is CASSWDRVSNQPQHF. CDR3 sequence (DNA): TGTGCCAGCAGCTGGGACAGAGTGAGCAATCAGCCCCAGCATTTT.

The V call is TRBV15, the J call TRBJ1-1, with TRBD1 as a possible D gene (6 bases). Germline V gene lookup returns CDR1 LNHNV and CDR2 YYDKDF (reference sequence). This CDR3 is 16 amino acids long. The V end lost 1 base, the J end lost 2 bases, and 14 bases lay between the germline ends. CDR3 protein: CATSRGHGQINTEAFF. In DNA, the CDR3 is TGTGCCACCAGCAGAGGCCACGGACAGATAAACACTGAAGCTTTCTTT.

DNA for the CDR3: TGTGCCAGCAGCAGGCAGGTATCTGGAAACACCATATATTTT. Protein: CASSRQVSGNTIYF. The chain couples TRBV9 to TRBJ1-3; D uncertain. Germline V gene sequence: CDR1 SGDLS, CDR2 YYNGEE. The CDR3 is made up of 14 amino acids. Trimming removed 4 bases from V and 1 base from J, with 9 bases in between.

This clone was seen only a few times. This chain links TRBV28 with TRBJ1-5; D gene unclear. The CDR3 spans 12 residues. Germline V gene sequence: CDR1 MDHEN, CDR2 SYDVKM. The V and J ends lost 7 bases and 5 bases respectively, with 9 bases between them. CDR3 in amino acids: CASTSEHQPQHF. CDR3 nucleotides: TGTGCCAGCACGTCAGAGCATCAGCCCCAGCATTTT.

The genes are TRBV6-6 and TRBJ2-7; D not resolved. Germline-derived CDR1 and CDR2 are MNHNY and SVGAGI (reference sequence). The V gene lost 6 bases and the J gene lost 0 bases, with 9 bases spanning the gap. There are 13 residues in the CDR3. CDR3 nucleotide sequence: TGTGCCAGCAGGAGTGAAATCTCCTACGAGCAGTACTTC. It is translated as CASRSEISYEQYF.

This chain uses TRBV7-6 with TRBJ2-7; tentatively, D is TRBD1 (5 bases). This CDR3 has 14 residues. Germline V gene sequence: CDR1 SGHVS, CDR2 FNYEAQ. Trimming shortened V by 1 base and J by 7 bases, and 14 bases separated the two germline ends. The CDR3 coding sequence is TGTGCCAGCAGCTTAGTGTCAGGGTCAGGGGAGCAGTACTTC. Protein sequence: CASSLVSGSGEQYF.

This chain uses TRBV4-1 with TRBJ2-7; TRBD1 agrees at 8 bases. Trimming cost V 1 base and J 1 base; bases outside gene matches: 6. Germline-derived CDR1 and CDR2 are MGHRA and YSYEKL. The CDR3 loop spans 16 amino acids. Written as DNA, the CDR3 is TGCGCCAGCAGCCAAGGCCCGGACAGGGTGTCCTACGAGCAGTACTTC. It codes for CASSQGPDRVSYEQYF.

The J gene is TRBJ2-2, the V gene TRBV9; 8 bases match TRBD2. The CDR3 extends over 16 amino acids. Germline CDR1 reads SGDLS; CDR2 reads YYNGEE. The ends lost 3 bases at V and 6 bases at J; junction bases unmatched: 10. DNA for the CDR3: TGTGCCAGCAGCGCGGGGGGCGGGAGGATCCCCGGGGAGCTGTTTTTT. This sequence encodes CASSAGGGRIPGELFF.